This TCR beta chain emerged from a study of blood T cell repertoires in COVID-19. Germline V gene data show CDR1 as SGHAT and CDR2 as FQNNGV. The CDR3 has 15 residues. V gave up 1 base and J gave up 0 bases, with 7 bases separating them. Sequenced by immunoSEQ multiplex PCR; TCRdb stores in-frame clones only, minus some. This sample carries 300,000 to 450,000 clones, roughly 85% of them seen once, and the ten largest clones take approximately 3.7%. The receptor's source is a woman aged 18-30 years with acute or convalescent COVID-19. Input material: peripheral blood. The V gene is TRBV11-2, the J gene TRBJ2-1; D is undetermined. CDR3 in amino acids: CASSLAVPSYNEQFF. The CDR3 nucleotides read TGTGCCAGCAGCTTAGCCGTCCCCTCCTACAATGAGCAGTTCTTC.